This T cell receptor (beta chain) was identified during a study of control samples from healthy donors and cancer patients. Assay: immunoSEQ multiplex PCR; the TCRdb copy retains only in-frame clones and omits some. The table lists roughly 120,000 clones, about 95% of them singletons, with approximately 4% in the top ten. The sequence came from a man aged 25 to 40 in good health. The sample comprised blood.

The CDR3 spells CASSPQGQGNYGYTF. The CDR3 DNA reads TGTGCCAGCAGTCCACAGGGACAGGGGAACTATGGCTACACCTTC. J is TRBJ1-2 and V is TRBV27, with 10 bases aligning to TRBD1. The germline CDR1 and CDR2 sequences are MNHEY and SMNVEV (reference sequence). The ends lost 5 bases at V and 2 bases at J; junction bases unmatched: 5. This CDR3 region has 15 residues.